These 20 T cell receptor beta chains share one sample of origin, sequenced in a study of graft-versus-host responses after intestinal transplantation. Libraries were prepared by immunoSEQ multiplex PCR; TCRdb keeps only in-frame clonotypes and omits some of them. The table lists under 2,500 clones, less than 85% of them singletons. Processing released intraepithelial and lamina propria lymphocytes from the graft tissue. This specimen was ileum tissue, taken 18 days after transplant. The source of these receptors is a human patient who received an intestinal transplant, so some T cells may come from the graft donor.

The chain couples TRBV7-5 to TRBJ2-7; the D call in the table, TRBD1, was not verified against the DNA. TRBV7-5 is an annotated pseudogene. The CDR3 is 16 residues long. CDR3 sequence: CVRSERGQRSSYEQYF. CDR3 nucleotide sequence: TGTGTCAGAAGCGAAAGGGGACAGAGAAGCTCCTACGAGCAGTACTTC.

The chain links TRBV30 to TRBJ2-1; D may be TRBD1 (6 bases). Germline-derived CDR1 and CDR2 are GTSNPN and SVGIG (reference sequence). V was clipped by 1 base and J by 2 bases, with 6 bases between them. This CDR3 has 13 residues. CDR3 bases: TGTGCCTGGAGTGGGGACACCTACAATGAGCAGTTCTTC. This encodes CAWSGDTYNEQFF.

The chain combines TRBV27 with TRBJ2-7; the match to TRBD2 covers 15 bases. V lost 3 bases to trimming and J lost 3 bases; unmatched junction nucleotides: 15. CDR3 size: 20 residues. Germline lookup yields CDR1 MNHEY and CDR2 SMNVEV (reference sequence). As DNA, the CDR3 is TGTGCCAGCAGTTTTAGCCACTCCGGACTAGCGGGGGGGCAGGTCTACGAGCAGTACTTC. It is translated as CASSFSHSGLAGGQVYEQYF.

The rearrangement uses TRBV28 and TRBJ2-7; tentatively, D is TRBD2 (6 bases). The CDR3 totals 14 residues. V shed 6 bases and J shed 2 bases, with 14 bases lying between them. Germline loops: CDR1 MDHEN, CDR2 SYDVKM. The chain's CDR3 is CASSSATRAYEQYF. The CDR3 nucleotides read TGTGCCAGCAGCTCCGCGACTAGAGCCTACGAGCAGTACTTC.

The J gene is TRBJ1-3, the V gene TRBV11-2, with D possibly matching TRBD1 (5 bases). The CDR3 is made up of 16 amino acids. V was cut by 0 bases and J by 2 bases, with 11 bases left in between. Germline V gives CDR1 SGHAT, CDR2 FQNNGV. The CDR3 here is CASSLDFGAAGNTIYF. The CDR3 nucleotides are TGTGCCAGCAGCTTAGATTTTGGGGCGGCTGGAAACACCATATATTTT. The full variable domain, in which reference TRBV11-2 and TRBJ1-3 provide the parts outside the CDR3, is EAGVAQSPRYKIIEKRQSVAFWCNPISGHATLYWYQQILGQGPKLLIQFQNNGVVDDSQLPKDRFSAERLKGVDSTLKIQPAKLEDSAVYLCASSLDFGAAGNTIYFGEGSWLTVV.

The CDR3 loop is CASSYAGHGELFF. The CDR3 DNA reads TGTGCCAGCAGTTACGCAGGTCACGGGGAGCTGTTTTTT. V usage is TRBV6-5 and J usage is TRBJ2-2; D ambiguous. Deletions cut 2 bases from V and 7 bases from J, with 8 bases between. The germline gives CDR1 MNHEY, CDR2 SVGAGI. CDR3 length: 13 residues.

In nucleotides, the CDR3 is TGCGCCAGCAGCCAAGAAAGAGACGTTTGGCTAGTACATGGTGAGCAGTTCTTC. The encoded protein is CASSQERDVWLVHGEQFF. The chain is built from TRBV4-3 and TRBJ2-1; no definite D call. The V gene lost 0 bases and the J gene lost 9 bases, with 24 bases spanning the gap. This CDR3 region has 18 residues. Germline CDR1 LGHNA, CDR2 YSLEER.

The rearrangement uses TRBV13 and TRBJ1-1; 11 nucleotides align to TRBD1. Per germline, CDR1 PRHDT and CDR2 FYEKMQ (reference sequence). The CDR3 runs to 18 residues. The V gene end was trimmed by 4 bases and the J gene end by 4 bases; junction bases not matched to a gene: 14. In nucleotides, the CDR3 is TGTGCCAGCAGCTCTCCTCCGGGACAGGGGGTTTGGGGCACTGAAGCTTTCTTT. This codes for CASSSPPGQGVWGTEAFF.

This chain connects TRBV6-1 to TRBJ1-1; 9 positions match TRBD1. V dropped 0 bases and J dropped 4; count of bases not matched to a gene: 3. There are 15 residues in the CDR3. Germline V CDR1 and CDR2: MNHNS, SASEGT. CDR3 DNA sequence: TGTGCCAGCAGTGAAGCTCTGACAGGGGGCACTGAAGCTTTCTTT. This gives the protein CASSEALTGGTEAFF.

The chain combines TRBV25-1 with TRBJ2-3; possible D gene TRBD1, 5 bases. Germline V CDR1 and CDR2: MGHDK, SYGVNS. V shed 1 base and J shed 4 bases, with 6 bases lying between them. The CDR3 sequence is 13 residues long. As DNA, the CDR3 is TGTGCCAGCAGTGAATCAGGGCCAGATACGCAGTATTTT. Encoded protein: CASSESGPDTQYF.

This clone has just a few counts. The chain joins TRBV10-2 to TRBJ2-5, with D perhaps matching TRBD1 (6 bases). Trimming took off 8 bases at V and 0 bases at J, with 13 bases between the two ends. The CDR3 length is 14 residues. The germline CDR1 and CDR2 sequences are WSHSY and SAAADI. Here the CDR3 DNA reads TGCGCCAGCGGGGGCGAAAAACACCAAGAGACCCAGTACTTC. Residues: CASGGEKHQETQYF.

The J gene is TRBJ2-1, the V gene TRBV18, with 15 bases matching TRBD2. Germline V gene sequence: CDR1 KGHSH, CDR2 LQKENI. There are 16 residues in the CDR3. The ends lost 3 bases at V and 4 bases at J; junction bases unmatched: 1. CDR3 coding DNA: TGTGCCAGCTCACCCGGACTAGCGGGGGGGTACAATGAGCAGTTCTTC. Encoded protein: CASSPGLAGGYNEQFF.

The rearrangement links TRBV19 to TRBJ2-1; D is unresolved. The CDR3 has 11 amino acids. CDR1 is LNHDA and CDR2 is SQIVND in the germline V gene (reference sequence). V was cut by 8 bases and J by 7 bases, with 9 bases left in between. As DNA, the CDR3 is TGTGCCAGTCCGGTCGCTAATGAGCAGTTCTTC. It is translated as CASPVANEQFF.

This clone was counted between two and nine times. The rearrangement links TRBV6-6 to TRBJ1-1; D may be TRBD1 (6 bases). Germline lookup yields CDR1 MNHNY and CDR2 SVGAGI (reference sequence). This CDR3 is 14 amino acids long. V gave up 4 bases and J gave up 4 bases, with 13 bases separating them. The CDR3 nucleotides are TGTGCCAGCAGTTCCACAGGGAAGGGCACTGAAGCTTTCTTT. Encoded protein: CASSSTGKGTEAFF.

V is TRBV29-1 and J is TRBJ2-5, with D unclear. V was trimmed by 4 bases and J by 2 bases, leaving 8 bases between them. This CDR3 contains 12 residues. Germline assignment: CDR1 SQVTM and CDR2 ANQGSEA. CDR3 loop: CSVAVSQETQYF. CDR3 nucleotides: TGCAGCGTTGCAGTTTCACAAGAGACCCAGTACTTC.

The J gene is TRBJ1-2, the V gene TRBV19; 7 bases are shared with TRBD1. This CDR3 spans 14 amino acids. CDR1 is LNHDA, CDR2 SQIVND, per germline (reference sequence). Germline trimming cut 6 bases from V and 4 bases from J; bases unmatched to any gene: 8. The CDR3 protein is CASRRGGALYGYTF. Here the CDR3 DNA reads TGTGCCAGTAGGAGAGGGGGCGCTCTCTATGGCTACACCTTC.

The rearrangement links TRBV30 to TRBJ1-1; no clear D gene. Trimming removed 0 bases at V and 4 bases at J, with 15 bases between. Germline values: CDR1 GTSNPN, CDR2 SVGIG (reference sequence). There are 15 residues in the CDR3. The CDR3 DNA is TGTGCCTGGAGTGTAGGTGCGCCCCCGGGCACTGAAGCTTTCTTT. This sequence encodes CAWSVGAPPGTEAFF.

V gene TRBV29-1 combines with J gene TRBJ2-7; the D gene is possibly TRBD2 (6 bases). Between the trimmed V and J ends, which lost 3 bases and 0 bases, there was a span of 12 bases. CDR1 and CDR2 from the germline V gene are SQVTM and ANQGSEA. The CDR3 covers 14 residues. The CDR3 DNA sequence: TGCAGCGTTGAGGAGGGACGGGGCTCCTACGAGCAGTACTTC. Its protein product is CSVEEGRGSYEQYF.

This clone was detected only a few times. CDR3 region: CASSDPGHQETQYF. CDR3 bases: TGTGCCAGCAGTGACCCGGGACACCAAGAGACCCAGTACTTC. V usage is TRBV25-1 and J usage is TRBJ2-5; D may correspond to TRBD1 or TRBD2 (5 bases each). Per the germline V gene, CDR1 is MGHDK and CDR2 is SYGVNS. The CDR3 totals 14 residues. V dropped 3 bases and J dropped 0 bases, with 8 bases sitting between them.

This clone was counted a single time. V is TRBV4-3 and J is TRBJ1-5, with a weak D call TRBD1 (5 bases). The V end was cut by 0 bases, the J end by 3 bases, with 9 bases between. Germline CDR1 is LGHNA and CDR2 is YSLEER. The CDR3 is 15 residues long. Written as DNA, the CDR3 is TGCGCCAGCAGCCAAGATGGGGGTAACAATCAGCCCCAGCATTTT. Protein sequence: CASSQDGGNNQPQHF.